The rows below give T cell receptor beta chains drawn from one sample of a study of yellow fever vaccine responses in identical twins. TCRdb re-analysed the RT-PCR reads in MiXCR, keeping a single row per CDR3 protein. The table records 15,000 to 20,000 distinct CDR3 sequences, 61% of them present only once. Here the sequenced sample was T cells from blood (PBMCs), unsorted or a sorted subset (not recorded which), taken before or after yellow fever vaccination (not recorded which). These receptors were taken from a young woman who received the yellow fever vaccine. Each CDR3 is given with its conserved first and last residue. D genes are given only for firm matches. Clone size is shown for a subset of rows, as once, few, many or a class of expanded clone.

v_gene: TRBV5-1
d_gene: TRBD2
abundance: -
j_gene: TRBJ2-3
CDR3aa: CASSFGTSRFTDTQYF
CDR3nt: TGCGCCAGCAGTTTTGGGACTAGCCGTTTCACGGATACGCAGTATTTT

v_gene: TRBV4-1
d_gene: -
abundance: once
j_gene: TRBJ1-1
CDR3aa: CASSQGEGRILNTEAFF
CDR3nt: TGCGCCAGCAGCCAAGGGGAGGGACGGATACTGAACACTGAAGCTTTCTTT

v_gene: TRBV5-6
d_gene: -
abundance: -
j_gene: TRBJ1-1
CDR3aa: CASSFYGGTEAFF
CDR3nt: TGTGCCAGCAGCTTCTACGGAGGCACTGAAGCTTTCTTT

v_gene: TRBV7-9
d_gene: TRBD1
abundance: -
j_gene: TRBJ2-1
CDR3aa: CASSKHRGPSYNEQFF
CDR3nt: TGTGCCAGCAGCAAACACAGGGGTCCCTCCTACAATGAGCAGTTCTTC

v_gene: TRBV29-1
d_gene: TRBD1
abundance: -
j_gene: TRBJ2-1
CDR3aa: CSVGQGSEQFF
CDR3nt: TGCAGCGTTGGACAGGGGAGTGAGCAGTTCTTC

v_gene: TRBV5-4
d_gene: TRBD1
abundance: -
j_gene: TRBJ2-2
CDR3aa: CASSLLLGQGNTGELFF
CDR3nt: TGTGCCAGCAGCTTGTTACTTGGACAGGGTAACACCGGGGAGCTGTTTTTT

v_gene: TRBV12-3/TRBV12-4
d_gene: TRBD2
abundance: -
j_gene: TRBJ2-1
CDR3aa: CASSLAGALNEQFF
CDR3nt: TGTGCCAGCAGCCTAGCGGGAGCTTTGAATGAGCAGTTCTTC

v_gene: TRBV18
d_gene: TRBD2
abundance: -
j_gene: TRBJ2-7
CDR3aa: CASSPTRPGLAGEQYF
CDR3nt: TGTGCCAGCTCACCGACGCGCCCTGGACTAGCGGGAGAGCAGTACTTC

v_gene: TRBV29-1
d_gene: -
abundance: -
j_gene: TRBJ2-1
CDR3aa: CSTQERNNEQFF
CDR3nt: TGCAGCACCCAGGAGAGAAACAATGAGCAGTTCTTC

v_gene: TRBV11-2
d_gene: TRBD2
abundance: few
j_gene: TRBJ2-1
CDR3aa: CASSLVGLGNEQFF
CDR3nt: TGTGCCAGCAGCTTAGTGGGACTAGGCAATGAGCAGTTCTTC

v_gene: TRBV5-5
d_gene: -
abundance: -
j_gene: TRBJ2-5
CDR3aa: CASSLLQGQETQYF
CDR3nt: TGTGCCAGCAGCTTGTTACAGGGCCAAGAGACCCAGTACTTC

v_gene: TRBV11-1
d_gene: -
abundance: -
j_gene: TRBJ2-5
CDR3aa: CASSSVSGSGDQETQYF
CDR3nt: TGTGCCAGCAGCTCTGTATCAGGGTCGGGGGACCAAGAGACCCAGTACTTC

v_gene: TRBV9
d_gene: TRBD2
abundance: -
j_gene: TRBJ2-1
CDR3aa: CASSVTGLAGVREQFF
CDR3nt: TGTGCCAGCAGCGTAACCGGGCTAGCGGGAGTGAGAGAGCAGTTCTTC

v_gene: TRBV4-1
d_gene: -
abundance: -
j_gene: TRBJ1-1
CDR3aa: CASSQVADRNTEAFF
CDR3nt: TGCGCCAGCAGCCAAGTCGCGGACAGGAACACTGAAGCTTTCTTT

v_gene: TRBV5-1
d_gene: TRBD1
abundance: -
j_gene: TRBJ2-2
CDR3aa: CASSKVRTGGHTGELFF
CDR3nt: TGCGCCAGCAGCAAGGTCCGGACAGGGGGCCACACCGGGGAGCTGTTTTTT

v_gene: TRBV29-1
d_gene: -
abundance: -
j_gene: TRBJ1-2
CDR3aa: CSVEGRGLHYGYTF
CDR3nt: TGCAGCGTTGAGGGCAGGGGCTTACACTATGGCTACACCTTC

v_gene: TRBV18
d_gene: -
abundance: -
j_gene: TRBJ1-1
CDR3aa: CASSPPSQGRTEAFF
CDR3nt: TGTGCCAGCTCACCCCCCTCGCAGGGAAGGACTGAAGCTTTCTTT

v_gene: TRBV7-9
d_gene: -
abundance: -
j_gene: TRBJ2-1
CDR3aa: CASSPDTYNEQFF
CDR3nt: TGTGCCAGCAGCCCAGACACATACAATGAGCAGTTCTTC

v_gene: TRBV7-3
d_gene: -
abundance: few
j_gene: TRBJ2-1
CDR3aa: CASSSGVEQFF
CDR3nt: TGTGCCAGCAGCTCGGGAGTTGAGCAGTTCTTC

v_gene: TRBV28
d_gene: -
abundance: -
j_gene: TRBJ1-6
CDR3aa: CASSRQNPPNPLHF
CDR3nt: TGTGCCAGCAGTCGACAGAACCCACCTAATCCCCTCCACTTT

v_gene: TRBV5-1
d_gene: -
abundance: -
j_gene: TRBJ1-1
CDR3aa: CASTWGGQNTEAFF
CDR3nt: TGCGCCAGCACCTGGGGCGGACAGAACACTGAAGCTTTCTTT

v_gene: TRBV28
d_gene: -
abundance: -
j_gene: TRBJ2-3
CDR3aa: CASSFLSGTDTQYF
CDR3nt: TGTGCCAGCAGTTTTTTATCGGGCACAGATACGCAGTATTTT

v_gene: TRBV12-3/TRBV12-4
d_gene: -
abundance: -
j_gene: TRBJ2-3
CDR3aa: CASRAGTWADTQYF
CDR3nt: TGTGCCAGCAGGGCGGGCACGTGGGCAGATACGCAGTATTTT

v_gene: TRBV11-2
d_gene: -
abundance: -
j_gene: TRBJ1-5
CDR3aa: CASSFTSNQPQHF
CDR3nt: TGTGCCAGCAGCTTCACCAGCAATCAGCCCCAGCATTTT

v_gene: TRBV7-7
d_gene: TRBD2
abundance: -
j_gene: TRBJ2-7
CDR3aa: CASSLGGLNEQYF
CDR3nt: TGTGCCAGCAGCTTGGGGGGGTTAAACGAGCAGTACTTC

v_gene: TRBV12-3/TRBV12-4
d_gene: TRBD1
abundance: -
j_gene: TRBJ2-1
CDR3aa: CASTRQGEYNEQFF
CDR3nt: TGTGCCAGCACACGACAGGGCGAGTACAATGAGCAGTTCTTC

v_gene: TRBV6-5
d_gene: -
abundance: -
j_gene: TRBJ2-1
CDR3aa: CASSYSFVEGGYEQFF
CDR3nt: TGTGCCAGCAGTTACTCCTTCGTCGAGGGAGGCTATGAGCAGTTCTTC

v_gene: TRBV7-9
d_gene: -
abundance: -
j_gene: TRBJ2-5
CDR3aa: CASSLGTQETQYF
CDR3nt: TGTGCCAGCAGCTTAGGCACCCAAGAGACCCAGTACTTC

v_gene: TRBV11-2
d_gene: TRBD2
abundance: -
j_gene: TRBJ2-1
CDR3aa: CASSFTSGDQWEQFF
CDR3nt: TGTGCCAGCAGCTTCACTAGCGGGGATCAATGGGAGCAGTTCTTC

v_gene: TRBV20-1
d_gene: TRBD2
abundance: -
j_gene: TRBJ2-1
CDR3aa: CSARLTSGRGNEQFF
CDR3nt: TGCAGTGCTAGGCTGACTAGCGGGAGAGGCAATGAGCAGTTCTTC

v_gene: TRBV2
d_gene: TRBD1
abundance: -
j_gene: TRBJ1-6
CDR3aa: CASRTGNSPLHF
CDR3nt: TGTGCCAGTAGGACAGGGAATTCACCCCTCCACTTT

v_gene: TRBV11-3
d_gene: -
abundance: -
j_gene: TRBJ2-5
CDR3aa: CASSLGEREGTQYF
CDR3nt: TGTGCCAGCAGCTTAGGAGAGAGGGAAGGGACCCAGTACTTC

v_gene: TRBV12-3/TRBV12-4
d_gene: -
abundance: -
j_gene: TRBJ2-1
CDR3aa: CASSITGGAYNEQFF
CDR3nt: TGTGCCAGCAGTATCACAGGAGGGGCCTACAATGAGCAGTTCTTC

v_gene: TRBV12-3/TRBV12-4
d_gene: -
abundance: -
j_gene: TRBJ1-5
CDR3aa: CARRRDIAFYSNQPQHF
CDR3nt: TGTGCCAGACGCCGGGACATAGCCTTTTATAGCAATCAGCCCCAGCATTTT

v_gene: TRBV19
d_gene: -
abundance: -
j_gene: TRBJ2-5
CDR3aa: CASSEILQETQYF
CDR3nt: TGTGCCAGTAGTGAAATCCTACAAGAGACCCAGTACTTC

v_gene: TRBV7-1
d_gene: -
abundance: -
j_gene: TRBJ1-1
CDR3aa: CASSPTRNTEAFF
CDR3nt: TGTGCCAGCAGCCCGACAAGGAACACTGAAGCTTTCTTT

v_gene: TRBV11-2
d_gene: -
abundance: few
j_gene: TRBJ2-2
CDR3aa: CASSPRGEVTGELFF
CDR3nt: TGTGCCAGCAGCCCGCGAGGGGAGGTCACCGGGGAGCTGTTTTTT

v_gene: TRBV11-3
d_gene: -
abundance: once
j_gene: TRBJ2-1
CDR3aa: CASSVQGSYNEQFF
CDR3nt: TGTGCCAGCAGCGTTCAGGGGTCCTACAATGAGCAGTTCTTC

v_gene: TRBV12-5
d_gene: -
abundance: -
j_gene: TRBJ2-3
CDR3aa: CASAPGLLLGDTQYF
CDR3nt: TGTGCTAGTGCCCCGGGACTTCTTCTGGGTGATACGCAGTATTTC

v_gene: TRBV20-1
d_gene: TRBD2
abundance: -
j_gene: TRBJ2-3
CDR3aa: CSARLAGGDTQYF
CDR3nt: TGCAGTGCTAGACTAGCGGGAGGAGATACGCAGTATTTT

v_gene: TRBV19
d_gene: TRBD1
abundance: -
j_gene: TRBJ2-1
CDR3aa: CASSTPGGAPNEQFF
CDR3nt: TGTGCCAGTAGTACTCCAGGGGGCGCCCCTAATGAGCAGTTCTTC

v_gene: TRBV7-8
d_gene: -
abundance: -
j_gene: TRBJ2-5
CDR3aa: CASSLDIQETQYF
CDR3nt: TGTGCCAGCAGCTTGGACATCCAAGAGACCCAGTACTTC

v_gene: TRBV18
d_gene: TRBD1
abundance: -
j_gene: TRBJ1-5
CDR3aa: CASSPTTGVGQPQHF
CDR3nt: TGTGCCAGCTCACCCACTACAGGGGTGGGACAGCCCCAGCATTTT

v_gene: TRBV11-3
d_gene: TRBD1
abundance: few
j_gene: TRBJ2-1
CDR3aa: CASSFQPGTGIGNEQFF
CDR3nt: TGTGCCAGCAGCTTTCAACCCGGGACAGGTATAGGCAATGAGCAGTTCTTC

v_gene: TRBV6-1
d_gene: TRBD1
abundance: -
j_gene: TRBJ1-2
CDR3aa: CASRLLQGNYGYTF
CDR3nt: TGTGCCAGCAGATTATTACAGGGGAACTATGGCTACACCTTC